This TCR beta chain was recovered during a study of T cell repertoires in cytomegalovirus infection. Looking at the study overall: Signatures in public TCR beta sequences pointed to both CMV infection and matching HLA type.

CDR1 SGHVS and CDR2 FNYEAQ come from the germline V gene. V gave up 8 bases and J gave up 15 bases, with 17 bases separating them. The CDR3 is 11 amino acids. This clonotype was detected many times. Its antigen is unidentified. TCRdb passed the reads through MiXCR, listing each CDR3 protein once. Of some 940,000 distinct CDR3 sequences in the sample, roughly a third were seen once. Study observations and caveats: Predominance within the ex vivo response was attributable to HLA-C-restricted CMV-specific TCR beta clonotypes.

This chain uses TRBV7-6 with TRBJ2-1; D is possibly TRBD2 (6 bases). This sequence originates from a human donor in good health (CMV status not recorded). Some clones in this sample may be carry-over from other donors' samples. The sequencing used cultured CD8+ T cells from PBMCs, collected from culture after CMV antigen stimulation. Here the CDR3 DNA reads TGTGCCAGCGGGTATGGGGACTCCCTGTTCTTC. Translated, it gives CASGYGDSLFF. Based on the CDR3 plus reference TRBV7-6 and TRBJ2-1, the full variable domain is GAGVSQSPRYKVTKRGQDVALRCDPISGHVSLYWYRQALGQGPEFLTYFNYEAQQDKSGLPNDRFSAERPEGSISTLTIQRTEQRDSAMYRCASGYGDSLFFGPGTRLTVL.